One and the same sample provided the 10 T cell receptor beta chains below, sequenced in a study of early T cells in non-severe SARS-CoV-2 infection. One entry per CDR3 protein, called by TCRdb with MiXCR from the 5' RACE reads. The data contain about 120,000 distinct CDR3 sequences, over 9.5% of them singletons. The sequencing used whole blood, collected at baseline. These TCRs come from an adult who was a healthcare worker with PCR-confirmed SARS-CoV-2 infection or an uninfected control (not recorded which).

This clonotype came up many times. The chain recombines TRBV19 with TRBJ2-1; no firm D call. CDR1 and CDR2 from the germline V gene are LNHDA and SQIVND (reference sequence). The CDR3 is made up of 17 amino acids. V lost 1 base and J 2 bases, leaving 15 bases between the germline ends. CDR3 region: CASSIAPAAPAYNEQFF. The CDR3 nucleotides are TGTGCCAGTAGTATAGCCCCCGCGGCCCCTGCCTACAATGAGCAGTTCTTC.

This clonotype was picked up a small number of times. This chain connects TRBV14 to TRBJ2-3; D not certain. The germline gives CDR1 SGHDN, CDR2 FVKESK. V shed 1 base and J shed 5 bases, with 13 bases lying between them. This CDR3 has 15 amino acids. Written as DNA, the CDR3 is TGTGCCAGCAGCCAAGTCTACGGGCCCGGAGATACGCAGTATTTT. Its protein is CASSQVYGPGDTQYF.

The J gene is TRBJ2-2, the V gene TRBV4-1, with TRBD2 identical over 7 bases. The CDR3 contains 14 residues. J lost 7 bases, V lost 4 bases, and 6 bases had no gene match. Germline V lookup: CDR1 MGHRA, CDR2 YSYEKL. The CDR3 loop is CASSLTTSLGELFF. CDR3 DNA: TGCGCCAGCAGCCTGACGACTAGCCTCGGGGAGCTGTTTTTT.

The sample holds many counts of this clonotype. V gene TRBV3-1 combines with J gene TRBJ1-1; weak D call: TRBD1 (6 bases). CDR3 length: 15 amino acids. Germline V gene lookup returns CDR1 LGHDT and CDR2 YNNKEL (reference sequence). The V and J ends lost 4 bases and 0 bases respectively, with 12 bases between them. The CDR3 loop reads CASSLLQGMNTEAFF. Written as DNA, the CDR3 is TGTGCCAGCAGCCTCCTACAGGGAATGAACACTGAAGCTTTCTTT.

This chain links TRBV12-3 or TRBV12-4 with TRBJ2-7, with 9 bases that match TRBD1. This CDR3 is 14 amino acids long. V was clipped by 6 bases and J by 2 bases; unmatched bases: 5. This CDR3 is CASRGTGKTYEQYF. CDR3 sequence (DNA): TGTGCCAGCAGGGGGACAGGGAAAACCTACGAGCAGTACTTC.

This clonotype was detected ten times or more. In DNA, the CDR3 is TGTGCCAGCAGTTCGCAGGTTGGGGGGCAAAGTGGTGGCTACACCTTC. It yields the protein CASSSQVGGQSGGYTF. V is TRBV27 and J is TRBJ1-2; D is possibly TRBD1 (6 bases). The CDR3 sequence is 16 residues long. From germline, CDR1 is MNHEY and CDR2 SMNVEV (reference sequence). The ends were cut back, 4 bases at V and 7 bases at J, with 22 bases in the middle.

This clonotype was seen a handful of times. The J gene is TRBJ1-5, the V gene TRBV20-1; 7 nucleotides match TRBD1. The CDR3 covers 16 residues. Germline V lookup: CDR1 DFQATT, CDR2 SNEGSKA (reference sequence). V lost 4 bases to trimming and J lost 0 bases; unmatched junction nucleotides: 9. The CDR3 here is CSAIDRVIYSNQPQHF. The CDR3 DNA reads TGCAGTGCTATCGACAGGGTGATATATAGCAATCAGCCCCAGCATTTT.

This clonotype was observed a handful of times. V usage is TRBV25-1 and J usage is TRBJ2-1, with 8 bases identical to TRBD2. The CDR3 spans 18 residues. CDR1 MGHDK and CDR2 SYGVNS come from the germline V gene. V gave up 1 base and J gave up 8 bases; unmatched junction bases: 16. The CDR3 is CASSEWLEVASGSDEQFF. The CDR3 nucleotides read TGTGCCAGCAGTGAATGGCTTGAGGTGGCTAGCGGGTCCGATGAGCAGTTCTTC.

This clonotype was detected only a few times. The rearrangement links TRBV27 to TRBJ1-2; weak D call: TRBD1 (6 bases). The CDR3 length is 11 residues. Per the germline V gene, CDR1 is MNHEY and CDR2 is SMNVEV (reference sequence). Between the trimmed V and J ends, which lost 9 bases and 8 bases, there was a span of 13 bases. As DNA, the CDR3 is TGTGCCAGGACACAGGGACCCGGCTACACCTTC. Translation gives CARTQGPGYTF.

V usage is TRBV19 and J usage is TRBJ2-1; no clear D gene. Trimming took 5 bases from V and 10 from J, leaving 18 bases between them. This CDR3 comprises 14 residues. Germline V gene data show CDR1 as LNHDA and CDR2 as SQIVND (reference sequence). CDR3 sequence (DNA): TGTGCCAGTAGTGTAGCCCGCTTGCAGTCCGAGCAGTTCTTC. Protein sequence: CASSVARLQSEQFF.